The next 8 T cell receptor beta chains were all read from a single sample in a study of cytomegalovirus exposure and HLA in healthy donors. Data came from immunoSEQ multiplex PCR; TCRdb stores just in-frame clones and leaves some out. The sample lists roughly 350,000 clones; approximately 90% were seen once. The sequenced material came from PBMCs. The receptors originated from a woman younger than 35 in good health and CMV-seronegative.

The chain is built from TRBV6-6 and TRBJ1-2; possible D gene TRBD1, 6 bases. Per the germline V gene, CDR1 is MNHNY and CDR2 is SVGAGI (reference sequence). The CDR3 is 16 residues long. Trimming removed 6 bases from V and 3 bases from J, with 20 bases in between. Written as DNA, the CDR3 is TGTGCCAGCAGCCCCCCTCCTGGACAGCTTGACTATGGCTACACCTTC. Its translation: CASSPPPGQLDYGYTF.

The chain couples TRBV14 to TRBJ1-3; tentatively, D is TRBD1 (5 bases). Germline V gene sequence: CDR1 SGHDN, CDR2 FVKESK. The CDR3 has 17 amino acids. The ends were cut back, 2 bases at V and 0 bases at J, with 14 bases in the middle. The CDR3, as DNA: TGTGCCAGCAGCCAATACAGGTTCCCGAGCTCTGGAAACACCATATATTTT. Encoded protein: CASSQYRFPSSGNTIYF.

In this sample, this clone turned up a few times. The chain carries TRBV6-5 and TRBJ2-7; the match to TRBD1 covers 9 bases. V dropped 2 bases and J dropped 3; count of bases not matched to a gene: 2. The CDR3 contains 14 residues. In germline, CDR1 is MNHEY, CDR2 SVGAGI. The CDR3 spells CASSYPGQGYEQYF. The CDR3 region has the DNA TGTGCCAGCAGTTACCCGGGACAGGGCTACGAGCAGTACTTC.

J is TRBJ2-1 and V is TRBV4-3; 8 nucleotides align to TRBD1. CDR3 length equals 15 residues. V lost 0 bases and J lost 6; bases outside the gene matches: 4. From germline, CDR1 is LGHNA and CDR2 YSLEER. The CDR3 nucleotides are TGCGCCAGCAGCCAAGACAGGACAGGGACCAATGAGCAGTTCTTC. Amino acids: CASSQDRTGTNEQFF.

This clone was seen a few times. The chain combines TRBV7-2 with TRBJ2-7; a possible D gene is TRBD2 (5 bases). V lost 4 bases and J lost 7, with 17 bases in between. Per the germline V gene, CDR1 is SGHTA and CDR2 is FQGNSA. This CDR3 has 14 residues. DNA of the CDR3: TGTGCCAGCAGCTCCCCGAGGGCTGCCGGTGAGCAGTACTTC. This gives the protein CASSSPRAAGEQYF. The variable domain in full, with the rest retrieved from reference TRBV7-2 and TRBJ2-7, is GAGVSQSPSNKVTEKGKDVELRCDPISGHTALYWYRQSLGQGLEFLIYFQGNSAPDKSGLPSDRFSAERTGGSVSTLTIQRTQQEDSAVYLCASSSPRAAGEQYFGPGTRLTVT.

This clone was seen only a few times. This rearrangement joins TRBV19 to TRBJ1-5; D ambiguous. Germline CDR1 is LNHDA and CDR2 is SQIVND (reference sequence). Deletions cut 1 base from V and 6 bases from J, with 10 bases between. This CDR3 contains 14 residues. Written as DNA, the CDR3 is TGTGCCAGTAGTATAGGGCCAGGAAGTCAGCCCCAGCATTTT. It translates to CASSIGPGSQPQHF.

V usage is TRBV28 and J usage is TRBJ2-7; 11 positions match TRBD1. This CDR3 region has 15 residues. V lost 3 bases, J lost 3 bases, and 4 bases stayed unmatched. Germline CDR1 and CDR2: MDHEN and SYDVKM. The CDR3 DNA is TGTGCCAGCAGTTTCGAGGGGACAGGGGGCTACGAGCAGTACTTC. This encodes CASSFEGTGGYEQYF.

This chain uses TRBV6-1 with TRBJ2-2; 7 nucleotides line up with TRBD1. After removal of 10 bases from V and 0 bases from J, the junction contained 8 bases not matched to a gene. The germline V gene encodes CDR1 MNHNS and CDR2 SASEGT. The CDR3 consists of 15 residues. In nucleotides, the CDR3 is TGTGCCATTCGACAGGGTGACTCGAACACCGGGGAGCTGTTTTTT. Amino acid sequence: CAIRQGDSNTGELFF.